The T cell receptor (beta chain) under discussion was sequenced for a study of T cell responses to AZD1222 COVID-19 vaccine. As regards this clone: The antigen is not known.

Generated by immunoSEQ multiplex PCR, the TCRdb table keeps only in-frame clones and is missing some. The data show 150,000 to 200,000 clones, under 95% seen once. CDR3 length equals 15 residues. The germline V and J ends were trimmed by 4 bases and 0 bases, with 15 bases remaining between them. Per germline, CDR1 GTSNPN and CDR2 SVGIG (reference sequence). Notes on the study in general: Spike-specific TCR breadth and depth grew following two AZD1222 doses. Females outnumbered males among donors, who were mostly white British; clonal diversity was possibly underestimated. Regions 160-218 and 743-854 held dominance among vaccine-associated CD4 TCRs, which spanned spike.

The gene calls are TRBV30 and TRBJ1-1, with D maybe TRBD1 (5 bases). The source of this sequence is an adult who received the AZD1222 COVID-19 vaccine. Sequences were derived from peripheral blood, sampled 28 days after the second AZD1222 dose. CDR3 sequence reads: CAWKVQGTLNTEAFF. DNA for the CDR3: TGTGCCTGGAAGGTCCAGGGTACACTGAACACTGAAGCTTTCTTT. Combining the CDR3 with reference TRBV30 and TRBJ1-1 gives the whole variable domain SQTIHQWPATLVQPVGSPLSLECTVEGTSNPNLYWYRQAAGRGLQLLFYSVGIGQISSEVPQNLSASRPQDRQFILSSKKLLLSDSGFYLCAWKVQGTLNTEAFFGQGTRLTVV.